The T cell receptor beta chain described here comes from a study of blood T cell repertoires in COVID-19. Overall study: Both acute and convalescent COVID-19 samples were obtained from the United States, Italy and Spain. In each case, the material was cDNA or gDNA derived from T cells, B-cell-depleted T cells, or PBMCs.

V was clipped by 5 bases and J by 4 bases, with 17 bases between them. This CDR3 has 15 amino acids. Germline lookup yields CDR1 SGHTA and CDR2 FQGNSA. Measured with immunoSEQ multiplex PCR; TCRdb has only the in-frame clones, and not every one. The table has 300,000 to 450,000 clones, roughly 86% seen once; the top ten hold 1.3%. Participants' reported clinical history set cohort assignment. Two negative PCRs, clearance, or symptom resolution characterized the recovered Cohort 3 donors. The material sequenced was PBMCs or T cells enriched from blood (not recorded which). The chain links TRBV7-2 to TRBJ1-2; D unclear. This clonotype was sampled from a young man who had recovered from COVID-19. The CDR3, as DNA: TGTGCCAGCAGCCCACCTTATAGCCGGGGCTATGGCTACACCTTC. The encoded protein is CASSPPYSRGYGYTF.